This TCR beta chain was found in a study of T cell clonality in common variable immunodeficiency. Trimming cost V 3 bases and J 4 bases; bases outside gene matches: 6. The CDR3 consists of 15 residues. Germline V gene data show CDR1 as MNHNS and CDR2 as SASEGT. Study-wide points: In common variable immunodeficiency, TCR beta chains reportedly carried fewer deletions and N-nucleotide insertions. CVID subjects showed higher TCRbeta clonality than healthy controls.

This clone was counted a few times. No antigen is known for it. The CDR3 end is not reached by the read, which stops 3 residues before it; the germline J gene fills it in. Repertoires were generated with immunoSEQ multiplex PCR, while TCRdb's copy carries only in-frame clones and drops some. Singletons are absent from the sample, which has around 19,000 clones. Sequencing was performed on peripheral blood mononuclear cells. This receptor was taken from a human donor with common variable immunodeficiency. The chain has TRBV6-1 and TRBJ1-1, with TRBD1 identical over 9 bases. The CDR3 bases that were read are TGTGCCAGCAGTGATACAGGGGGCGGTTCCACTGAA. The encoded protein is CASSDTGGGSTE. In full, the CDR3 reads CASSDTGGGSTEAFF.